Listed below are T cell receptor beta chains from one sample, sequenced in a study of blood T cell repertoires in COVID-19. Sequencing used immunoSEQ multiplex PCR; TCRdb keeps in-frame clones, though not all of them. This repertoire shows about 490,000 clones, 70% to 90% found once; its top ten account for more than 3%. Sequencing input: peripheral blood. The origin of the receptors is a human donor in a cohort sampled during active COVID-19. Both conserved end residues are part of each CDR3. D genes are given only for firm matches. Not all rows give a size; the values are once, few, many and, for expanded clones, a class.

NA | TRBJ1-2 | TRBV12-3/TRBV12-4 | NA | TGTGCCAGCAGTTTATTTGGCGGGGAAGGCTACACCTTC | CASSLFGGEGYTF
few | TRBJ1-1 | TRBV14 | NA | TGTGCCAGCAGCCAAGGGCAGAACACTGAAGCTTTCTTT | CASSQGQNTEAFF
NA | TRBJ1-5 | TRBV7-9 | NA | TGTGCCAGCAGCTCTATTCTAGGTCAGCCCCAGCATTTT | CASSSILGQPQHF
NA | TRBJ2-2 | TRBV4-1 | TRBD1 | TGCGCCAGCAGCCATCCCAGGCTCGGGACAGGGTACACCGGGGAGCTGTTTTTT | CASSHPRLGTGYTGELFF
NA | TRBJ2-7 | TRBV18 | TRBD2 | TGTGCCAGCTCCTTCGGGACTATTGATTACGAGCAGTACTTC | CASSFGTIDYEQYF
NA | TRBJ2-5 | TRBV6-6 | NA | TGTGCCATCAAAGGGGCAGGGTCGAAAGAGACCCAGTACTTC | CAIKGAGSKETQYF
NA | TRBJ2-7 | TRBV30 | NA | TGTGCCTGGAGTGCCGGACCACTAGATCGATACGAGCAGTACTTC | CAWSAGPLDRYEQYF
few | TRBJ1-1 | TRBV11-2 | TRBD1 | TGTGCCAGCAGCTGGACAGGGGGAACTGAAGCTTTCTTT | CASSWTGGTEAFF
NA | TRBJ1-3 | TRBV7-2 | TRBD1 | TGTGCCAGCAGCTTAACGACAGGGGCCTACTCTGGAAACACCATATATTTT | CASSLTTGAYSGNTIYF
NA | TRBJ2-7 | TRBV28 | TRBD1 | TGTGCCAGCAGTCCTGACAGGGGGGACGAGCAGTACTTC | CASSPDRGDEQYF
NA | TRBJ1-2 | TRBV6-6 | NA | TGTGCCAGCAGTATGAGTAACTATGGCTACACCTTC | CASSMSNYGYTF
NA | TRBJ2-7 | TRBV19 | TRBD2 | TGTGCCAGTAGTCCGGGACTAGTCTACGAGCAGTACTTC | CASSPGLVYEQYF
NA | TRBJ1-2 | TRBV27 | NA | TGTGCCAGCAGTCCCCATGGGTCAGGGAGGGCGGGTGGCTACACCTTC | CASSPHGSGRAGGYTF
NA | TRBJ1-1 | TRBV4-3 | NA | TGCGCCAGCAGCCAAGATTGGCCTAACACAGTCACTGAAGCTTTCTTT | CASSQDWPNTVTEAFF
NA | TRBJ1-6 | TRBV7-2 | NA | TGTGCCAGCAGCGTCCAGGGAGGTTATTCACCCCTCCACTTT | CASSVQGGYSPLHF
NA | TRBJ2-7 | TRBV7-8 | TRBD1 | TGTGCCAGCAGTCGTACTCCGGGACAGGGGATTCTCGAGCAGTACTTC | CASSRTPGQGILEQYF
NA | TRBJ2-7 | TRBV5-4 | NA | TGTGCCAGCAGCGATGCACCCGGGGTAGCAACCTACGAGCAGTACTTC | CASSDAPGVATYEQYF
NA | TRBJ1-6 | TRBV30 | TRBD1 | TGTGCCTGGGTACCGGGACAGGGTAGTCCGCGGAATTCACCCCTCCACTTT | CAWVPGQGSPRNSPLHF
NA | TRBJ1-1 | TRBV29-1 | NA | TGCAGCGTGGTGGACAGCGGACTGATAAGCACTGAAGCTTTCTTT | CSVVDSGLISTEAFF
NA | TRBJ2-7 | TRBV6-5 | NA | TGTGCCAGCTCCGAAGGGCGGGGATACTACGAGCAGTACTTC | CASSEGRGYYEQYF
NA | TRBJ2-5 | TRBV6-2/TRBV6-3 | NA | TGTGCCAGCAGTTCGCCGGCGGGCGGCGAGACCCAGTACTTC | CASSSPAGGETQYF
NA | TRBJ2-1 | TRBV28 | NA | TGTGCCAGCACGGTAGGTCGGGACAATGAGCAGTTCTTC | CASTVGRDNEQFF
NA | TRBJ1-1 | TRBV7-8 | NA | TGTGCCAGCAGCTTAGTCGTGAACACTGAAGCTTTCTTT | CASSLVVNTEAFF